This T cell receptor beta chain was sequenced for a study of T cells after yellow fever vaccination. Background on the study: Preparing low-cell-number fractions relied on SMART-Seq v4 Ultra Low Input.

This clonotype was observed many times. Its specificity is not known. Study-wide results and limits: Among primary-vaccination clones, most reappeared after the booster, at roughly 95% for CD4 and 85% to 90% for CD8. Faster peaking, at day 5 versus 15, marked a secondary response that was weaker. FACS-sorted repertoires could harbor abundant contaminating bulk-population clonotypes.

TCRdb reanalysed the 5' RACE reads using MiXCR and keeps one entry per CDR3 protein. The sample lists about 220,000 distinct CDR3 sequences; around 3.1% were seen once. Looked up from germline, CDR1 is LNHDA and CDR2 is SQIVND (reference sequence). The CDR3 sequence is 14 residues long. V lost 6 bases and J 7 bases, leaving 16 bases between the germline ends. The receptor was isolated from a man between 18 and 29 years old who received the YFV17D yellow fever vaccine. The chain recombines TRBV19 with TRBJ2-4; D perhaps matches TRBD1 (6 bases). This sample comprised CD4+ T cells sorted from PBMCs, obtained 10 days after the yellow fever booster vaccination. The CDR3 bases are TGTGCCAGTAGCACAGGGCAGGGTTTCAACATTCAGTACTTC. Translating it yields CASSTGQGFNIQYF.